The source of this TCR beta chain is a study of T cell repertoires in cytomegalovirus infection. Across the whole study: As its CMV epitopes, the study selected recently identified HLA-C-restricted and well-studied HLA-B-restricted targets. Both CMV infection and a matching HLA type were indicated by public TCR beta signatures.

For this clonotype: What it binds is not known.

There are 13 residues in the CDR3. Trimming shortened V by 6 bases and J by 6 bases, and 15 bases separated the two germline ends. Per the germline V gene, CDR1 is MNHEY and CDR2 is SMNVEV (reference sequence). From the reads, TCRdb called clonotypes with MiXCR, one entry per CDR3 protein. There are about a million distinct CDR3 sequences in the sample; approximately 31% occur only once, and around an eighth lies in the top ten. The starting material was cultured CD8+ T cells from PBMCs, obtained from culture after CMV antigen stimulation. This chain links TRBV27 with TRBJ2-7, with a possible D match to TRBD2 (7 bases). The TCR originated in a human donor in good health (CMV status not recorded). Some clones in this sample may be carry-over from other donors' samples. The CDR3 here is CASRGGGLAEQYF. The DNA of the CDR3 is TGTGCCAGCAGAGGGGGGGGATTAGCCGAGCAGTACTTC.